This entry lists 27 T cell receptor beta chains sequenced from one sample in a study of blood T cell repertoires in COVID-19. Measured with immunoSEQ multiplex PCR; TCRdb has only the in-frame clones, and not every one. Here the sample spans some 60,000 clones, 85% to 90% being singletons. The source material was peripheral blood. The receptors stem from a man in his fifties or sixties with acute or convalescent COVID-19.

V and J are TRBV3-1 (or the pseudogene TRBV3-2) and TRBJ2-1, with D possibly TRBD1 on 5 matching bases. The germline V gene encodes CDR1 LGHDT and CDR2 YNNKEL (reference sequence). V lost 0 bases to trimming and J lost 3 bases, with 12 bases between them. CDR3 size: 16 residues. CDR3 in DNA: TGTGCCAGCAGCCAAGATTTATCAGGGCTCTACAATGAGCAGTTCTTC. It encodes CASSQDLSGLYNEQFF.

The chain combines TRBV14 with TRBJ2-5; D uncertain. V gave up 4 bases and J gave up 5 bases, with 11 bases separating them. The CDR3 loop spans 13 amino acids. Germline CDR1 is SGHDN and CDR2 is FVKESK. This CDR3 reads CASSREPRETQYF. Written as DNA, the CDR3 is TGTGCCAGCAGCCGAGAACCCCGGGAGACCCAGTACTTC.

The gene calls are TRBV5-1 and TRBJ2-3; TRBD2 aligns across 14 bases. Germline CDR1 and CDR2: SGHRS and YFSETQ. V dropped 3 bases and J dropped 4; count of bases not matched to a gene: 10. This CDR3 is 18 amino acids long. The CDR3 loop reads CASSWGTSGSLSADTQYF. DNA of the CDR3: TGCGCCAGCAGCTGGGGGACTAGCGGGAGTTTGAGCGCAGATACGCAGTATTTT.

V usage is TRBV13 and J usage is TRBJ2-7, with 11 positions matching TRBD1. Germline V lookup: CDR1 PRHDT, CDR2 FYEKMQ (reference sequence). This CDR3 has 14 residues. V gave up 5 bases and J gave up 4 bases; unmatched junction bases: 4. CDR3 amino acids: CASSPRDRGYEQYF. CDR3 sequence (DNA): TGTGCCAGCAGCCCTCGGGACAGGGGGTACGAGCAGTACTTC. The variable domain in full, with the rest retrieved from reference TRBV13 and TRBJ2-7, is AAGVIQSPRHLIKEKRETATLKCYPIPRHDTVYWYQQGPGQDPQFLISFYEKMQSDKGSIPDRFSAQQFSDYHSELNMSSLELGDSALYFCASSPRDRGYEQYFGPGTRLTVT.

The chain recombines TRBV27 with TRBJ2-7, with TRBD2 matching over 9 bases. J lost 3 bases, V lost 4 bases, and 22 bases had no gene match. CDR3 length: 20 residues. The germline V gene encodes CDR1 MNHEY and CDR2 SMNVEV (reference sequence). The CDR3 coding sequence is TGTGCCAGCAGTTCAACCTCCGGGACTAGCCTCGCTGGGGGTCTCTACGAGCAGTACTTC. It specifies CASSSTSGTSLAGGLYEQYF.

The V gene is TRBV6-1, the J gene TRBJ2-1, with 15 bases that match TRBD2. The CDR3 extends over 17 amino acids. Looked up from germline, CDR1 is MNHNS and CDR2 is SASEGT. The trim removed 2 bases at V and 6 bases at J, leaving 5 bases unmatched. The DNA for the CDR3 is TGTGCCAGCAGTGAACCGGGACTAGCGGGAGGTCGCAATGAGCAGTTCTTC. Protein sequence: CASSEPGLAGGRNEQFF.

The J gene is TRBJ2-2, the V gene TRBV6-5; TRBD2 is a possible D gene (6 bases). The CDR3 runs to 15 residues. V lost 2 bases, J lost 3 bases, and 10 bases lay in between. The germline gives CDR1 MNHEY, CDR2 SVGAGI. CDR3 region: CASSYGTGYTGELFF. CDR3 in DNA: TGTGCCAGCAGTTACGGGACTGGATACACCGGGGAGCTGTTTTTT.

This chain uses TRBV15 with TRBJ1-6; D is unresolved. CDR3 length: 13 amino acids. Trimming pared 0 bases from V and 13 bases from J, leaving 10 bases between. The germline CDR1 and CDR2 sequences are LNHNV and YYDKDF (reference sequence). The CDR3 bases are TGTGCCACCAGCAGAGATCGGGGATTCCCCCTCCACTTT. As protein: CATSRDRGFPLHF.

The rearrangement joins TRBV5-1 to TRBJ2-7; D not certain. V lost 7 bases to trimming and J lost 3 bases, with 11 bases between them. CDR3 length: 12 amino acids. Germline lookup yields CDR1 SGHRS and CDR2 YFSETQ. CDR3 in DNA: TGCGCCAGCTCTGACTCGTTCTACGAGCAGTACTTC. Residues: CASSDSFYEQYF.

The J gene is TRBJ1-4, the V gene TRBV28; 11 bases match TRBD1. Germline V gene sequence: CDR1 MDHEN, CDR2 SYDVKM. J gave up 7 bases and V 4 bases, and 5 bases lay outside the gene matches. The CDR3 is 15 residues long. CDR3 amino acids: CASSSPGQGGEKLFF. The CDR3, as DNA: TGTGCCAGCAGTTCTCCGGGACAGGGGGGTGAAAAACTGTTTTTT.

This sequence joins TRBV7-3 and TRBJ2-5; perhaps TRBD2 as D (6 bases). This CDR3 region has 13 residues. V lost 6 bases to trimming and J lost 8 bases, with 16 bases between them. Germline V gene sequence: CDR1 SGHTA, CDR2 FQGTGA. The CDR3 DNA sequence: TGTGCCAGCAGTCCGACTAGAAAGGACACCCAGTACTTC. Its protein product is CASSPTRKDTQYF.

This chain joins TRBV6-2 or TRBV6-3 and TRBJ1-3; D is uncertain. Per germline, CDR1 MNHEY and CDR2 SVGEGT. CDR3 length: 15 residues. V gave up 2 bases and J gave up 0 bases, with 8 bases separating them. As DNA, the CDR3 is TGTGCCAGCAGTTACGGGGAGGCCTCTGGAAACACCATATATTTT. It yields the protein CASSYGEASGNTIYF.

The sample holds one count of this clone. This chain connects TRBV13 to TRBJ2-1; 9 bases fit TRBD2. Per germline, CDR1 PRHDT and CDR2 FYEKMQ (reference sequence). Trimming took 4 bases from V and 1 from J; bases not matched to a gene: 2. This CDR3 spans 15 amino acids. As DNA, the CDR3 is TGTGCCAGCAGCTCCGGACTAGCGTCCTACAATGAGCAGTTCTTC. It codes for CASSSGLASYNEQFF.

V usage is TRBV9 and J usage is TRBJ2-4; TRBD2 agrees at 12 bases. CDR1 is SGDLS and CDR2 is YYNGEE in the germline V gene. The trim removed 2 bases at V and 7 bases at J, leaving 10 bases unmatched. The CDR3 is 17 residues long. CDR3 residues: CASSVTGTSGPKNIQYF. Written as DNA, the CDR3 is TGTGCCAGCAGCGTCACCGGGACTAGCGGGCCAAAGAACATTCAGTACTTC.

This clone was recorded a few times. The CDR3 coding sequence is TGTGCCAGTAGTATGAGAGCTAACTATGGCTACACCTTC. It translates to CASSMRANYGYTF. V gene TRBV19 combines with J gene TRBJ1-2, with no clear D. This CDR3 comprises 13 residues. The germline CDR1 and CDR2 sequences are LNHDA and SQIVND (reference sequence). Trimming cost V 3 bases and J 0 bases, with 5 bases left between them.

The V and J genes are TRBV28 and TRBJ1-6; possible D gene TRBD1, 5 bases. This CDR3 spans 15 amino acids. The germline V gene has CDR1 MDHEN and CDR2 SYDVKM. Between the trimmed V and J ends, which lost 3 bases and 4 bases, there was a span of 10 bases. Here the CDR3 reads CASSLETEYNSPLHF. In DNA form, the CDR3 reads TGTGCCAGCAGTTTGGAGACAGAATATAATTCACCCCTCCACTTT. The full variable domain, in which reference TRBV28 and TRBJ1-6 provide the parts outside the CDR3, is DVKVTQSSRYLVKRTGEKVFLECVQDMDHENMFWYRQDPGLGLRLIYFSYDVKMKEKGDIPEGYSVSREKKERFSLILESASTNQTSMYLCASSLETEYNSPLHFGNGTRLTVT.

This clone came up once. The chain has TRBV6-2 or TRBV6-3 and TRBJ1-2; maybe TRBD1 (5 bases). This CDR3 is 13 amino acids long. With 6 bases removed from V and 3 bases from J, the gap between germline ends came to 11 bases. Germline V gives CDR1 MNHEY, CDR2 SVGEGT. In DNA form, the CDR3 reads TGTGCCAGCAGCTTAGACAGTTACTATGGCTACACCTTC. This gives the protein CASSLDSYYGYTF.

The V and J genes are TRBV18 and TRBJ2-2; a weak D match, TRBD1 (5 bases). Trimming removed 2 bases at V and 4 bases at J, with 5 bases between. CDR1 is KGHSH and CDR2 is LQKENI in the germline V gene. This CDR3 comprises 13 residues. The CDR3 region is CASSPRGTGELFF. CDR3 DNA sequence: TGTGCCAGCTCACCAAGGGGCACCGGGGAGCTGTTTTTT. The complete variable domain, with remaining parts taken from reference TRBV18 and TRBJ2-2, reads NAGVMQNPRHLVRRRGQEARLRCSPMKGHSHVYWYRQLPEEGLKFMVYLQKENIIDESGMPKERFSAEFPKEGPSILRIQQVVRGDSAAYFCASSPRGTGELFFGEGSRLTVL.

The V gene is TRBV10-3, the J gene TRBJ2-1, with 7 bases that match TRBD2. The CDR3 extends over 16 amino acids. Germline CDR1 reads ENHRY; CDR2 reads SYGVKD. Unmatched junction bases numbered 13, after V lost 3 bases and J lost 8 bases. The CDR3 region is CAISDVRAGSPDEQFF. CDR3 nucleotide sequence: TGTGCCATCAGTGACGTGAGAGCGGGATCGCCGGATGAGCAGTTCTTC.

This chain uses TRBV6-6 with TRBJ2-7; 11 bases are shared with TRBD1. The CDR3 has 16 amino acids. Germline-derived CDR1 and CDR2 are MNHNY and SVGAGI (reference sequence). Trimming removed 0 bases from V and 1 base from J; junction bases left unmatched: 2. CDR3 nucleotides: TGTGCCAGCAGTTACTCGGGACAGGGGGGTTCCTACGAGCAGTACTTC. It translates to CASSYSGQGGSYEQYF.

The chain uses TRBV25-1 and TRBJ1-6, with D maybe TRBD1 (6 bases). The CDR3 has 14 amino acids. V dropped 10 bases and J dropped 4 bases, with 14 bases sitting between them. Germline V gene sequence: CDR1 MGHDK, CDR2 SYGVNS. CDR3 sequence (DNA): TGTGCCACCTCGCTGGGGGCGTATAATTCACCCCTCCACTTT. Translation: CATSLGAYNSPLHF. Full variable domain (outside the CDR3, taken from reference TRBV25-1 and TRBJ1-6): EADIYQTPRYLVIGTGKKITLECSQTMGHDKMYWYQQDPGMELHLIHYSYGVNSTEKGDLSSESTVSRIRTEHFPLTLESARPSHTSQYLCATSLGAYNSPLHFGNGTRLTVT.

The V and J genes are TRBV24-1 and TRBJ2-3, with 7 bases lining up with TRBD1. There are 16 residues in the CDR3. V lost 4 bases and J lost 3; bases outside the gene matches: 9. CDR1 is KGHDR, CDR2 SFDVKD, per germline. The CDR3 here is CATSDLTGSRTDTQYF. The CDR3 DNA reads TGTGCCACCAGTGACCTGACAGGGAGTAGGACAGATACGCAGTATTTT.

This sequence joins TRBV24-1 and TRBJ1-5, with 7 bases lining up with TRBD1. With V trimmed by 3 bases and J by 0 bases, 4 bases remained unmatched. Germline loops: CDR1 KGHDR, CDR2 SFDVKD. The CDR3 has 16 residues. The CDR3 loop is CATSDADRDSNQPQHF. The CDR3 DNA reads TGTGCCACCAGTGATGCCGACAGGGATAGCAATCAGCCCCAGCATTTT.

The chain recombines TRBV7-3 with TRBJ2-1, with 9 positions matching TRBD2. Per the germline V gene, CDR1 is SGHTA and CDR2 is FQGTGA. The CDR3 totals 16 residues. The V gene end was trimmed by 5 bases and the J gene end by 6 bases; junction bases not matched to a gene: 11. This chain's CDR3 is CASSPRVIAGANEQFF. CDR3 in DNA: TGTGCCAGCAGCCCGAGGGTGATAGCGGGAGCCAATGAGCAGTTCTTC.

The chain joins TRBV10-1 to TRBJ2-1, with 14 bases lining up with TRBD2. The CDR3 length is 19 residues. The germline gives CDR1 WNHNN, CDR2 SYGVQD (reference sequence). J lost 8 bases, V lost 4 bases, and 16 bases had no gene match. The CDR3 coding sequence is TGCGCCAGCAGTGTCCGACGACTAGCGGGAGGGCCCCGGGTATATGAGCAGTTCTTC. Amino acid sequence: CASSVRRLAGGPRVYEQFF.

To note about this clone: Without the conserved terminal phenylalanine or tryptophan, this CDR3 likely stems from a read error. The DNA is left out, because the CDR3 cannot be placed on it with certainty; the CDR3 is given as TCRdb lists it. The chain employs TRBV9 and TRBJ1-2; TRBD1, the table's D call, was not compared with the DNA. The CDR3 is 11 amino acids in total, end residues counted. In germline, CDR1 is SGDLS, CDR2 YYNGEE. The chain's CDR3 is CASSEGQGASH.

This clone was observed once. The genes are TRBV27 and TRBJ2-7; perhaps TRBD1 as D (6 bases). This CDR3 region has 16 residues. Germline V lookup: CDR1 MNHEY, CDR2 SMNVEV (reference sequence). V lost 3 bases and J 7 bases, leaving 22 bases between the germline ends. In DNA, the CDR3 is TGTGCCAGCAGTTTCCGAGGCCGGGACACCACTAAGGAGCAGTACTTC. Residues: CASSFRGRDTTKEQYF.